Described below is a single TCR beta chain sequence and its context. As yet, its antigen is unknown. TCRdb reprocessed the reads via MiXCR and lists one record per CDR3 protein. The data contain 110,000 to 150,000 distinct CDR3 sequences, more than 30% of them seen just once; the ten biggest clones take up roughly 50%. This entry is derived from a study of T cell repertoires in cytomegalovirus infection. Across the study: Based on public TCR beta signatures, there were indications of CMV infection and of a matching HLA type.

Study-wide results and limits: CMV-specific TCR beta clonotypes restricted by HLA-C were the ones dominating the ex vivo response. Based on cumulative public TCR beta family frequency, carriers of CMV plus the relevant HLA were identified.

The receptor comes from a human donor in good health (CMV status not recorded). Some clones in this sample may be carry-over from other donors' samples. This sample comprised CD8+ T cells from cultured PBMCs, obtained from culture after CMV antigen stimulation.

In DNA form, the CDR3 reads TGTGCCAGCAGCCCCTTAGCCGGACAGGGGTTGGCAGATACGCAGTATTTT. Encoded protein: CASSPLAGQGLADTQYF. This chain connects TRBV5-6 to TRBJ2-3, with TRBD1 matching over 9 bases. Germline V CDR1 and CDR2: SGHDT, YYEEEE. With V trimmed by 4 bases and J by 4 bases, 13 bases remained unmatched. CDR3 length equals 17 residues.